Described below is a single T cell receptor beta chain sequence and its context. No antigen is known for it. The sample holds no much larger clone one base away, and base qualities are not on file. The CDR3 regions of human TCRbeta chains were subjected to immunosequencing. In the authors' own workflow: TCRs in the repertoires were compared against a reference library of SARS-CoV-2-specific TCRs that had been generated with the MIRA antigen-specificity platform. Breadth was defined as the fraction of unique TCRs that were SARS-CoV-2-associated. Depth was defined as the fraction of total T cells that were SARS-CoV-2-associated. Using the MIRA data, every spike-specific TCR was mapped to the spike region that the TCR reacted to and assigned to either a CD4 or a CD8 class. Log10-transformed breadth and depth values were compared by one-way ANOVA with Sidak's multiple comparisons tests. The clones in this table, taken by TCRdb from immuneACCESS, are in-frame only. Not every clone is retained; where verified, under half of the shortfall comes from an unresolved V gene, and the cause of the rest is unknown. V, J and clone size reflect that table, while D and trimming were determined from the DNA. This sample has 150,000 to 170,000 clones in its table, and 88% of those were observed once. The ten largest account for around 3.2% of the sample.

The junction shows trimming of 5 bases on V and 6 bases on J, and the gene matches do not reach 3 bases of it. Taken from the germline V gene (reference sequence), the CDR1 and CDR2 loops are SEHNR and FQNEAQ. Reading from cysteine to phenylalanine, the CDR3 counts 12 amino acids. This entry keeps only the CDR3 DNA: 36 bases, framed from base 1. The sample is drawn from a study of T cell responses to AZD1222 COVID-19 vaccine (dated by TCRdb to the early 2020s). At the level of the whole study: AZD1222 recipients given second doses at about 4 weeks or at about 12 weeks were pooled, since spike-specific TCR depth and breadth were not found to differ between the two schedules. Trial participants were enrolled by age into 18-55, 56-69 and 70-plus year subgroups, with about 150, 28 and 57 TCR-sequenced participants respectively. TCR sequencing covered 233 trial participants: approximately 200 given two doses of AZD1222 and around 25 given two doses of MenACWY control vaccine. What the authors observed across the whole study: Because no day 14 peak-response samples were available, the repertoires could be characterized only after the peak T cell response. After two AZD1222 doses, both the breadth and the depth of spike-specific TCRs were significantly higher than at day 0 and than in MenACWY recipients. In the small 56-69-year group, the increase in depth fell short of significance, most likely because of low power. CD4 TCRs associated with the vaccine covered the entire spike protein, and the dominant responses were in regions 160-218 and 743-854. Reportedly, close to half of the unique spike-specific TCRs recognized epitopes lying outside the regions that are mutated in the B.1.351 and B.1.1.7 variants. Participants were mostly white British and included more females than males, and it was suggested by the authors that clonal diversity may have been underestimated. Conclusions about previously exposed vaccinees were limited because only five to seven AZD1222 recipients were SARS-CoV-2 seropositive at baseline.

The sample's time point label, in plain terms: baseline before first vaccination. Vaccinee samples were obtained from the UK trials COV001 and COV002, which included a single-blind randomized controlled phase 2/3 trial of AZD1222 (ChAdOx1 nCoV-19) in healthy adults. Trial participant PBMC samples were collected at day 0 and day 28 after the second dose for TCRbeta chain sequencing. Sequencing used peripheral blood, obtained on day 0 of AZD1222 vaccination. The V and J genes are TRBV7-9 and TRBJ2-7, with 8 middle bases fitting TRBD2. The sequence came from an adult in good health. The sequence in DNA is TGTGCCAGCAGCCGTACTAGCGGCGAGCAGTACTTC. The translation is CASSRTSGEQYF.